This T cell receptor (beta chain) was retrieved from a study of blood T cells in healthy people across ages. Notes on the study in general: Age advanced and TCR beta diversity per million T cells fell, roughly linearly.

Concerning this clonotype itself: Its cognate antigen is unknown.

The CDR3 length is 14 residues. J lost 4 bases, V lost 5 bases, and 6 bases had no gene match. CDR1 is DFQATT, CDR2 SNEGSKA, per germline (reference sequence). A sample-barcoded 5' primer and a J-beta primer mix were used in a second PCR of about 7 to 12 cycles. TCRdb re-derived calls from the 5' RACE reads in MiXCR, one entry per CDR3 protein. The table shows 800,000 or so distinct CDR3 sequences, with 20% to 25% occurring only once. The sample also formed part of further work on T cells of mothers and their children.

The chain joins TRBV20-1 to TRBJ2-1; TRBD1 matches 9 bases. This TCR was sampled from a boy younger than 18 in good health. Sequences were obtained from blood. The CDR3 DNA reads TGCAGTGCTTGCGACAGGGGGGGATACAATGAGCAGTTCTTC. It encodes CSACDRGGYNEQFF.